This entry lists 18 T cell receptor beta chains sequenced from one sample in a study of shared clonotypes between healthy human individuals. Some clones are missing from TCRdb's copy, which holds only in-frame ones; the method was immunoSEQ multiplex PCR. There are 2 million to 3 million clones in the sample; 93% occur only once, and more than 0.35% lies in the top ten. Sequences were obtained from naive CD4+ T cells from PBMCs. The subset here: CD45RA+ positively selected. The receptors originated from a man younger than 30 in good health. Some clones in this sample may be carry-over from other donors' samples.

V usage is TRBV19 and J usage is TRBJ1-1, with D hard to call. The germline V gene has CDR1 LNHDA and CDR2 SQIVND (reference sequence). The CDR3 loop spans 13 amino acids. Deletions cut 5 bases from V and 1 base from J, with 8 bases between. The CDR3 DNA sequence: TGTGCCAGTAGTTATCTCAGGAACACTGAAGCTTTCTTT. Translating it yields CASSYLRNTEAFF.

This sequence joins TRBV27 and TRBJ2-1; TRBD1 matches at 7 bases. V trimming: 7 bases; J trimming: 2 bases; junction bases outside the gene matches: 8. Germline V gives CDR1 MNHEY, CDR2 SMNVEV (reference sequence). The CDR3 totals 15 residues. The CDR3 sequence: CASTPSGGAYNEQFF. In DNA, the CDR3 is TGTGCCAGCACCCCGTCAGGGGGTGCCTACAATGAGCAGTTCTTC.

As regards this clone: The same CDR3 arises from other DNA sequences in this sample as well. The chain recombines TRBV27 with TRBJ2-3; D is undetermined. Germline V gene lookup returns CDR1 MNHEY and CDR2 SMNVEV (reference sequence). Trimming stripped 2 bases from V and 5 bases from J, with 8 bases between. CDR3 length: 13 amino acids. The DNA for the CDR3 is TGTGCCAGCAGTTTAGGGTGGGGAGATACGCAGTATTTT. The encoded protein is CASSLGWGDTQYF.

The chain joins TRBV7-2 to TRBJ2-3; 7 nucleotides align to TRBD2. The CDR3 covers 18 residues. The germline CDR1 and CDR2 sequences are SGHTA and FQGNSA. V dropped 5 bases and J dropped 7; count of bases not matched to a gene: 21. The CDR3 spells CASSPQGITSALINTQYF. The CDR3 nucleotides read TGTGCCAGCAGCCCCCAAGGTATCACTAGCGCCCTTATAAATACGCAGTATTTT. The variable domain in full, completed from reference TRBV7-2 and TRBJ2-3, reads GAGVSQSPSNKVTEKGKDVELRCDPISGHTALYWYRQSLGQGLEFLIYFQGNSAPDKSGLPSDRFSAERTGGSVSTLTIQRTQQEDSAVYLCASSPQGITSALINTQYFGPGTRLTVL.

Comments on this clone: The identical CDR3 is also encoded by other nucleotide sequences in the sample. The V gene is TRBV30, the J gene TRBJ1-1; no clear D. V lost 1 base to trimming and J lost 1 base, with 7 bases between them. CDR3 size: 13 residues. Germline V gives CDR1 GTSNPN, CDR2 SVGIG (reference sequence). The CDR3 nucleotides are TGTGCCTGGAGTGGTGGAGGGAACACTGAAGCTTTCTTT. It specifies CAWSGGGNTEAFF.

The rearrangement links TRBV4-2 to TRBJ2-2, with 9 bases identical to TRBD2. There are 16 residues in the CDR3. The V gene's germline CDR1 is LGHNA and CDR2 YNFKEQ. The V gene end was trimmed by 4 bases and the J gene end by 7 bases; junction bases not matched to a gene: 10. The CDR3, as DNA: TGTGCCAGCAGCCTATCGGCGCGGGAGGGCCGCGGGGAGCTGTTTTTT. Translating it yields CASSLSAREGRGELFF.

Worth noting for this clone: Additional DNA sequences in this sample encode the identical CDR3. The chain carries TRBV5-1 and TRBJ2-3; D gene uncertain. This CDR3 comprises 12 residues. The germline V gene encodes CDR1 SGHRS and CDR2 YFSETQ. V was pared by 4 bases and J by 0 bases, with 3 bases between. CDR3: CASSRSTDTQYF. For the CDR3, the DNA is TGCGCCAGCAGCAGAAGCACAGATACGCAGTATTTT.

The CDR3 here is CASSQDSGSKQFF. CDR3 coding DNA: TGCGCCAGCAGCCAAGATAGCGGCTCTAAGCAGTTCTTC. This rearrangement joins TRBV4-3 to TRBJ2-1, with D maybe TRBD2 (6 bases). This CDR3 region has 13 residues. V was shortened by 0 bases and J by 11 bases, with 11 bases between the two germline ends. CDR1 is LGHNA, CDR2 YSLEER, per germline.

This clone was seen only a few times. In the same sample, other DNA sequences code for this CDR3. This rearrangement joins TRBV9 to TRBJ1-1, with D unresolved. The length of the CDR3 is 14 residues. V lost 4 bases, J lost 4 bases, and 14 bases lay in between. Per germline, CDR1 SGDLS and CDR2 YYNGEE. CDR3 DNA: TGTGCCAGCAGCCTCGAGGGTTCGGGCACTGAAGCTTTCTTT. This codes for CASSLEGSGTEAFF.

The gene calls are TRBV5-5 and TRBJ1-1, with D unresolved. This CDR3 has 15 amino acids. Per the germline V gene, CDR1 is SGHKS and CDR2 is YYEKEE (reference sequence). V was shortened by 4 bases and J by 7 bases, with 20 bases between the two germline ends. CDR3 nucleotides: TGTGCCAGCAGCGTTGTTCCCCGGGGATCGGGTGAAGCTTTCTTT. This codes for CASSVVPRGSGEAFF. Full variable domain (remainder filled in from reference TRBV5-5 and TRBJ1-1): DAGVTQSPTHLIKTRGQQVTLRCSPISGHKSVSWYQQVLGQGPQFIFQYYEKEERGRGNFPDRFSARQFPNYSSELNVNALLLGDSALYLCASSVVPRGSGEAFFGQGTRLTVV.

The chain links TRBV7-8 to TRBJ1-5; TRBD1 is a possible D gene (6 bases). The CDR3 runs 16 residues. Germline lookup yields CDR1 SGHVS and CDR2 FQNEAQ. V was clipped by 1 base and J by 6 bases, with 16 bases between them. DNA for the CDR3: TGTGCCAGCAGCTTAGTCGGCTTTGGGGGCCGTCAGCCCCAGCATTTT. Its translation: CASSLVGFGGRQPQHF. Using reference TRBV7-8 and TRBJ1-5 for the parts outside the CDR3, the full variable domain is GAGVSQSPRYKVAKRGQDVALRCDPISGHVSLFWYQQALGQGPEFLTYFQNEAQLDKSGLPSDRFFAERPEGSVSTLKIQRTQQEDSAVYLCASSLVGFGGRQPQHFGDGTRLSIL.

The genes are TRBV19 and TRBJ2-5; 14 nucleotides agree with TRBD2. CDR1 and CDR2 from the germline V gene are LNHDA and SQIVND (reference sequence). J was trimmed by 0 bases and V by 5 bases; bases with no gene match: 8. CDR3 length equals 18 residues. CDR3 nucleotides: TGTGCCAGTAGTCTCGGGACTAGCGGGAGACCCTACCAAGAGACCCAGTACTTC. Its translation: CASSLGTSGRPYQETQYF. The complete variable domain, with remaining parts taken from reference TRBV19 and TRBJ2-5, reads DGGITQSPKYLFRKEGQNVTLSCEQNLNHDAMYWYRQDPGQGLRLIYYSQIVNDFQKGDIAEGYSVSREKKESFPLTVTSAQKNPTAFYLCASSLGTSGRPYQETQYFGPGTRLLVL.

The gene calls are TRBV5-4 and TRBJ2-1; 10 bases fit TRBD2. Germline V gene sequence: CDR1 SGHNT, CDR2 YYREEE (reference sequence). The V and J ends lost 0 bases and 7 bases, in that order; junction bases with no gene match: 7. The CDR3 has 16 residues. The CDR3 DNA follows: TGTGCCAGCAGCTTGGGGGGACTAGCGTATGGGAATGAGCAGTTCTTC. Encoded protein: CASSLGGLAYGNEQFF. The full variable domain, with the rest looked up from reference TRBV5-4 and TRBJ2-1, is ETGVTQSPTHLIKTRGQQVTLRCSSQSGHNTVSWYQQALGQGPQFIFQYYREEENGRGNFPPRFSGLQFPNYSSELNVNALELDDSALYLCASSLGGLAYGNEQFFGPGTRLTVL.

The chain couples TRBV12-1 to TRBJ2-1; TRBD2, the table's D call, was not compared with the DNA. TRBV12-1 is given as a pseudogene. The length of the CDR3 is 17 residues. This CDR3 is CASSFAPIAVTRGEQFF. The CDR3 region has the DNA TGTGCCAGCAGCTTTGCGCCGATAGCGGTGACTCGAGGTGAGCAGTTCTTC.

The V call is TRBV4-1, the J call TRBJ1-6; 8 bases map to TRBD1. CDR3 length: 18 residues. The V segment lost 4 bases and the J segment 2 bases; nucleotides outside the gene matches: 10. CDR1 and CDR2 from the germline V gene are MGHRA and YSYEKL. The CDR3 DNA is TGCGCCAGCAGCCCCCGCTCCCCGACAGGGGCCTATAATTCACCCCTCCACTTT. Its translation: CASSPRSPTGAYNSPLHF.

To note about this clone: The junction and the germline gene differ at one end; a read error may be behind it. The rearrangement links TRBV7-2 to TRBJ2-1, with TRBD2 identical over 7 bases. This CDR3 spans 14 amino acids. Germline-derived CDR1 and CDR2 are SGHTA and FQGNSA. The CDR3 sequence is CASSLAELYNEQFF. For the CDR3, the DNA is TGTGCCAGCAGCCTAGCGGAACTATACAATGAGCAGTTCTTC. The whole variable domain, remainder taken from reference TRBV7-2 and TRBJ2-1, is GAGVSQSPSNKVTEKGKDVELRCDPISGHTALYWYRQSLGQGLEFLIYFQGNSAPDKSGLPSDRFSAERTGGSVSTLTIQRTQQEDSAVYLCASSLAELYNEQFFGPGTRLTVL.

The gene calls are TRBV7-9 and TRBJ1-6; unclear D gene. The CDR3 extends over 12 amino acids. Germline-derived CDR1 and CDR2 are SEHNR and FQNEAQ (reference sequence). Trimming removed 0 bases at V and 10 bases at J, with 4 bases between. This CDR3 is CASSLAGSPLHF. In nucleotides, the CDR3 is TGTGCCAGCAGCTTAGCTGGGTCACCCCTCCACTTT.

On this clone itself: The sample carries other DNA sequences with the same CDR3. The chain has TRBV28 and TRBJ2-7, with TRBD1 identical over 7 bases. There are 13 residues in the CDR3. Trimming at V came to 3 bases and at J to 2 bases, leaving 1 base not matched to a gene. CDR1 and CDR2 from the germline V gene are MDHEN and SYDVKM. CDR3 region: CASSLGQTYEQYF. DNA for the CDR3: TGTGCCAGCAGTTTGGGACAGACCTACGAGCAGTACTTC. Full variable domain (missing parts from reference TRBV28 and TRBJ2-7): DVKVTQSSRYLVKRTGEKVFLECVQDMDHENMFWYRQDPGLGLRLIYFSYDVKMKEKGDIPEGYSVSREKKERFSLILESASTNQTSMYLCASSLGQTYEQYFGPGTRLTVT.